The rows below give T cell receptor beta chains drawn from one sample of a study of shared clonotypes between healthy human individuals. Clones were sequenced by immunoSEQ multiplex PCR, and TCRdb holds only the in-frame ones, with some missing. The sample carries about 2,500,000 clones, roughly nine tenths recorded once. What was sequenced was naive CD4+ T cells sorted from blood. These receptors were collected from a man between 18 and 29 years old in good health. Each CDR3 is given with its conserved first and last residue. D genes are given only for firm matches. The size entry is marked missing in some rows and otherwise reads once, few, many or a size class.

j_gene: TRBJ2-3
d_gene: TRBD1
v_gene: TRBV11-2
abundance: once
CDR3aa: CASRSTGADTQYF
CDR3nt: TGTGCCAGCAGAAGTACAGGGGCAGATACGCAGTATTTT

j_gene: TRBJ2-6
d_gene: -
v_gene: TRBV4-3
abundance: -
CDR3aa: CASSQDVGFSGANVLTF
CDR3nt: TGCGCCAGCAGCCAAGATGTCGGGTTCTCTGGGGCCAACGTCCTGACTTTC

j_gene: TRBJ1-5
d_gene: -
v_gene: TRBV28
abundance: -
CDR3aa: CASSVLGPQHF
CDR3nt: TGTGCCAGCAGTGTCCTGGGGCCCCAGCATTTT

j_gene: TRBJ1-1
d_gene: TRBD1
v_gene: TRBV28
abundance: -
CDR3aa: CASSSSGTGKYTEAFF
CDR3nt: TGTGCCAGCAGTTCCTCCGGGACAGGTAAATACACTGAAGCTTTCTTT

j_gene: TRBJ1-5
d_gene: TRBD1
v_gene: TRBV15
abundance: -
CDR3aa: CATSRRGRESQPQHF
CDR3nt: TGTGCCACCAGCAGGAGGGGGCGTGAGAGTCAGCCCCAGCATTTT

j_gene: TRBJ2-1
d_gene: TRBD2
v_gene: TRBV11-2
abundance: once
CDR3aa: CASSPGPGAGERYNEQFF
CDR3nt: TGTGCCAGCAGCCCGGGCCCGGGAGCGGGAGAGCGCTACAATGAGCAGTTCTTC

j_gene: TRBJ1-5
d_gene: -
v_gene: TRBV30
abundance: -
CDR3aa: CAWSSGTFNQPQHF
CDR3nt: TGTGCCTGGAGTAGCGGTACCTTTAATCAGCCCCAGCATTTT

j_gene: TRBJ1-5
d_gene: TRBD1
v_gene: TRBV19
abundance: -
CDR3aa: CASSIPGGASNQPQHF
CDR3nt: TGTGCCAGTAGTATCCCAGGGGGCGCGAGCAATCAGCCCCAGCATTTT

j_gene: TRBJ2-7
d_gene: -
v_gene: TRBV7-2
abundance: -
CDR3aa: CASSLDLEQYF
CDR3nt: TGTGCCAGCAGCTTAGATCTCGAGCAGTACTTC

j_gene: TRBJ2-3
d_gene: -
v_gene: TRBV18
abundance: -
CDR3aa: CASSRRTDTQYF
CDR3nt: TGTGCCAGCTCACGAAGGACAGATACGCAGTATTTT

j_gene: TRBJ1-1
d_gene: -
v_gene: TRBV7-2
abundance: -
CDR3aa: CASSLDRFSNTEAFF
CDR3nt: TGTGCCAGCAGCCTCGACAGGTTCTCGAACACTGAAGCTTTCTTT

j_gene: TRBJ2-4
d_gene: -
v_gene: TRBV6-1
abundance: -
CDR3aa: CASSRVQNIQYF
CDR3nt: TGTGCCAGCAGCCGGGTCCAAAACATTCAGTACTTC

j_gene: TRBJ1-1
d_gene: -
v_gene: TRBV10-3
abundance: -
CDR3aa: CAIRVEGRFSTEAFF
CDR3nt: TGTGCCATCAGGGTGGAGGGGAGATTCAGCACTGAAGCTTTCTTT

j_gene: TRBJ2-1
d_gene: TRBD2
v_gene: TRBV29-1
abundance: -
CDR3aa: CSTGPGLTGGGQFF
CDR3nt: TGCAGCACCGGACCGGGACTGACCGGCGGGGGGCAGTTCTTC

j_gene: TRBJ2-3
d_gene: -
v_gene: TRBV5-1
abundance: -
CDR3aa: CASRREGGPTDTQYF
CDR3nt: TGCGCCAGCAGGAGGGAAGGGGGACCCACAGATACGCAGTATTTT

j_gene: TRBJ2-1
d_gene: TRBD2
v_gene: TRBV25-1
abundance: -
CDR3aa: CASSGRLAGGLFF
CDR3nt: TGTGCCAGCAGTGGCCGACTAGCGGGAGGTCTGTTCTTC

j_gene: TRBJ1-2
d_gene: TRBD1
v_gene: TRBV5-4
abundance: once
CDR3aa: CASSPPWTGGNYGYTF
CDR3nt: TGTGCCAGCAGCCCTCCCTGGACAGGGGGTAACTATGGCTACACCTTC

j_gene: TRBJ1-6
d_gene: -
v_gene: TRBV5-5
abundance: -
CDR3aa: CASSSGTDNSPLHF
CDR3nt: TGTGCCAGCAGCTCCGGGACGGACAATTCACCCCTCCACTTT

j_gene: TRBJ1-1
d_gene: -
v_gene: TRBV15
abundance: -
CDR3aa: CATSREIPSSNTEAFF
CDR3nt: TGTGCCACCAGCAGAGAGATTCCGTCTTCGAACACTGAAGCTTTCTTT

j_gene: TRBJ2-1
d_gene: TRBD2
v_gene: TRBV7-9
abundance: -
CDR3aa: CASSLVTSGYNEQFF
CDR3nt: TGTGCCAGCAGCTTAGTGACTAGCGGTTACAATGAGCAGTTCTTC

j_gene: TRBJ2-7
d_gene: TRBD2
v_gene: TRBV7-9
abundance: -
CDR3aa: CASSPRVSGSPHEQYF
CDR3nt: TGTGCCAGCAGCCCCAGGGTCAGCGGGAGTCCCCACGAGCAGTACTTC

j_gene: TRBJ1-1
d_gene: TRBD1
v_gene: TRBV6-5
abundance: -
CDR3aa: CASRRTGNTEAFF
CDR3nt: TGTGCCAGCAGAAGGACAGGTAACACTGAAGCTTTCTTT

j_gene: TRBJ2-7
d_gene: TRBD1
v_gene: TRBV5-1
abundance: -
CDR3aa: CASSLRTGIDEQYF
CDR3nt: TGCGCCAGCAGCTTGAGGACAGGGATCGACGAGCAGTACTTC

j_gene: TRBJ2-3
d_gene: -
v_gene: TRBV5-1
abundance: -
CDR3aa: CASQEPSTDTQYF
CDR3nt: TGCGCCAGTCAGGAACCTAGCACAGATACGCAGTATTTT

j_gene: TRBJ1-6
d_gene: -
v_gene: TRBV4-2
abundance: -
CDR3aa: CASSQDVASYNSPLHF
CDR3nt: TGTGCCAGCAGCCAAGATGTGGCGTCCTATAATTCACCCCTCCACTTT

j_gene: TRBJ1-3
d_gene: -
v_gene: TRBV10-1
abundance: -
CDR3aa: CASSESTGPPGNTIYF
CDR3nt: TGCGCCAGCAGTGAGTCGACAGGTCCCCCTGGAAACACCATATATTTT